This T cell receptor beta chain originates from a study of PD-1 blockade in classical Hodgkin lymphoma. For the study at large: Nivolumab dosing for patients was 3 mg/kg, administered intravenously every 2 weeks. General study points: CD4+ but not CD8+ TCR diversity rose significantly by C4D1. Patients with a complete response exhibited baseline diversity comparable to newly diagnosed patients.

J gave up 7 bases and V 11 bases, and 7 bases lay outside the gene matches. The CDR3 runs 13 residues. CDR1 is SNHLY and CDR2 is FYNNEI in the germline V gene. Regarding time point: cycle 4 day 1 (C4D1), after less than 7 weeks of nivolumab. All trial patients relapsed after autologous stem cell transplantation. In the case of this clone: Its antigen is undetermined.

Sequenced by immunoSEQ multiplex PCR; TCRdb stores in-frame clones only, minus some. The data show approximately 65,000 clones, around 90% seen once. The V gene is TRBV2, the J gene TRBJ2-2; TRBD1 matches at 10 bases. The receptor's source is a human donor with classical Hodgkin lymphoma. Here the sequenced sample was peripheral blood mononuclear cells (PBMCs), taken before the fourth cycle of nivolumab. The CDR3 nucleotides are TGTGCCGGAGGACAGGGGGGAATCGGGGAGCTGTTTTTT. The encoded protein is CAGGQGGIGELFF.